What follows are 32 T cell receptor beta chains derived from one specimen sequenced in a study of CXCR3-negative and CXCR3-positive naive CD8 T cells. Study-wide findings and caveats: In CXCR3-positive naive cells, the TRB CDR3s were more hydrophobic than in CXCR3-negative naive cells.

The TRB cDNA libraries were prepared by 5' RACE with UMI labels. TCRdb re-analyzed the 5' RACE reads; it lists each CDR3 protein once, without DNA. In all, the sample yields about 6,900 distinct CDR3 sequences. Their cognate antigens are unknown. The material sequenced was naive CXCR3+ CD8+ T cells from blood. The subset is: CD45RO-CCR7+CD27+CD95- naive CD8+ T cells expressing CXCR3 (TNR3+). The receptors originated from a human donor in good health. Some clones in this sample may be carry-over from other donors' samples.

This chain connects TRBV27 to TRBJ2-7; lacking DNA, the TRBD1 call made by TCRdb goes unchecked. The CDR3 is 15 residues long. Per germline, CDR1 MNHEY and CDR2 SMNVEV (reference sequence). CDR3: CASSPTWGTPYEQYF.

The chain employs TRBV28 and TRBJ2-3. This CDR3 has 16 residues. Germline V gene data show CDR1 as MDHEN and CDR2 as SYDVKM. Here the CDR3 reads CASSLYGLESTDTQYF.

Its frequency marks this clonotype as medium-sized (0.01 to 0.1%). The rearrangement uses TRBV5-1 and TRBJ1-5; TCRdb indicates TRBD1, and absent DNA this call remains unverified. Germline V lookup: CDR1 SGHRS, CDR2 YFSETQ. CDR3 length: 15 amino acids. CDR3: CASSLGQGSNQPQHF.

This clonotype ranks as medium-sized in terms of frequency. The CDR3 is CASSLGQGQETQYF. The V and J genes are TRBV5-1 and TRBJ2-5; TCRdb's D gene call, TRBD1, goes unchecked for lack of DNA. This CDR3 spans 14 amino acids. From germline, CDR1 is SGHRS and CDR2 YFSETQ.

The chain links TRBV9 to TRBJ1-1; TCRdb's D call of TRBD1 is untestable without DNA. CDR3 size: 15 residues. Germline CDR1 SGDLS, CDR2 YYNGEE. CDR3: CTSSAGRGVNTEAFF.

The rearrangement uses TRBV20-1 and TRBJ1-2. The CDR3 has 12 residues. Germline V lookup: CDR1 DFQATT, CDR2 SNEGSKA (reference sequence). The CDR3 sequence is CSAPQAYYGYTF.

The chain employs TRBV7-9 and TRBJ2-7. Germline assignment: CDR1 SEHNR and CDR2 FQNEAQ (reference sequence). CDR3 length: 13 residues. CDR3 region: CASSSREHHEQYF.

The rearrangement joins TRBV5-1 to TRBJ2-7; absent DNA, TCRdb's TRBD1 call cannot be checked. The CDR3 has 14 amino acids. CDR1 SGHRS and CDR2 YFSETQ come from the germline V gene. CDR3: CASSVGQGDDEQYF.

This clonotype registers medium-sized (0.01 to 0.1%) by frequency. CDR3 in amino acids: CASSPSGPRHEQFF. The chain has TRBV12-3 or TRBV12-4 and TRBJ2-1. This CDR3 region has 14 residues.

The rearrangement uses TRBV2 and TRBJ2-7; TCRdb's D gene call, TRBD1, goes unchecked for lack of DNA. Germline V gives CDR1 SNHLY, CDR2 FYNNEI. This CDR3 spans 12 amino acids. The chain's CDR3 is CAITSGGYEQYF.

The chain combines TRBV2 with TRBJ2-5; as DNA is missing, the TRBD1 call by TCRdb cannot be tested. Looked up from germline, CDR1 is SNHLY and CDR2 is FYNNEI. This CDR3 has 16 residues. The CDR3 loop reads CASSGAPGQIQETQYF.

This clonotype is labeled medium-sized based on frequency. The chain is built from TRBV4-2 and TRBJ2-2; the TCRdb D gene call, TRBD1, has no DNA to confirm it. Germline CDR1 reads LGHNA; CDR2 reads YNFKEQ. This CDR3 region has 15 residues. The CDR3 sequence: CASSLRTGDTGELFF.

The genes are TRBV27 and TRBJ2-3. The CDR3 covers 13 residues. From germline, CDR1 is MNHEY and CDR2 SMNVEV (reference sequence). CDR3 sequence reads: CASSFGSADTQYF.

J is TRBJ1-4 and V is TRBV19. The germline V gene has CDR1 LNHDA and CDR2 SQIVND (reference sequence). This CDR3 is built from 15 residues. This CDR3 reads CASRKTDATNEKLFF.

Frequency places this clonotype as medium-sized. The chain employs TRBV29-1 and TRBJ2-3; the D gene TCRdb calls, TRBD1, cannot be checked with no DNA. The CDR3 is 13 amino acids. The germline V gene encodes CDR1 SQVTM and CDR2 ANQGSEA. CDR3 protein: CSVEWTSTDTQYF.

The rearrangement uses TRBV9 and TRBJ2-3; TCRdb lists TRBD1, though no DNA is available to test this call. Germline values: CDR1 SGDLS, CDR2 YYNGEE. The CDR3 runs 15 residues. The CDR3 sequence is CASSGGGGTTDTQYF.

The J gene is TRBJ2-3, the V gene TRBV5-1; TCRdb's assignment of TRBD1 cannot be checked, as there is no DNA. Germline CDR1 reads SGHRS; CDR2 reads YFSETQ. CDR3 length equals 14 residues. This CDR3 is CASSAGQGTDTQYF.

This chain joins TRBV4-2 and TRBJ2-5; the TRBD1 assignment by TCRdb is unverifiable without DNA. In germline, CDR1 is LGHNA, CDR2 YNFKEQ. The CDR3 runs to 13 residues. CDR3 protein: CASSQGRGETQYF.

This chain links TRBV10-3 with TRBJ1-1. In germline, CDR1 is ENHRY, CDR2 SYGVKD. The CDR3 extends over 14 amino acids. The CDR3 sequence is CAISSTTSNTEAFF.

Measured by frequency, this clonotype is medium-sized. The genes are TRBV7-9 and TRBJ1-3. The CDR3 contains 14 residues. The germline CDR1 and CDR2 sequences are SEHNR and FQNEAQ (reference sequence). Here the CDR3 reads CASSLASERNTIYF.

The chain couples TRBV29-1 to TRBJ2-1; TCRdb proposes TRBD1, but this gene call is untestable without DNA. Per germline, CDR1 SQVTM and CDR2 ANQGSEA. The CDR3 runs 15 residues. The CDR3 sequence is CSVEGFRDGYNEQFF.

The V call is TRBV29-1, the J call TRBJ2-7; the D call from TCRdb, TRBD2, cannot be confirmed without DNA. This CDR3 spans 15 amino acids. Per germline, CDR1 SQVTM and CDR2 ANQGSEA. The chain's CDR3 is CSVGTSGRGPYEQYF.

The chain carries TRBV20-1 and TRBJ2-7; the TRBD2 assignment by TCRdb is unverifiable without DNA. The CDR3 is made up of 18 amino acids. The germline V gene encodes CDR1 DFQATT and CDR2 SNEGSKA (reference sequence). CDR3 in amino acids: CSARVPGDSGTRPWEQYF.

V is TRBV14 and J is TRBJ1-1; TCRdb's D gene call, TRBD1, goes unchecked for lack of DNA. CDR1 is SGHDN and CDR2 is FVKESK in the germline V gene. There are 15 residues in the CDR3. CDR3 sequence: CASSQDMGGNTEAFF.

The rearrangement joins TRBV10-3 to TRBJ2-1; TCRdb indicates TRBD2, and absent DNA this call remains unverified. Germline values: CDR1 ENHRY, CDR2 SYGVKD. The CDR3 runs 16 residues. CDR3 sequence reads: CAISEERGLGYNEQFF.

This clonotype is called medium-sized based on its frequency. This chain joins TRBV20-1 and TRBJ1-5; TCRdb names TRBD1, which stays unverified in the absence of DNA. Looked up from germline, CDR1 is DFQATT and CDR2 is SNEGSKA (reference sequence). The length of the CDR3 is 15 residues. The CDR3 here is CSARQGVNINQPQHF.

This clonotype counts as medium-sized by frequency. The genes are TRBV7-9 and TRBJ2-3. The CDR3 length is 15 residues. Per the germline V gene, CDR1 is SEHNR and CDR2 is FQNEAQ (reference sequence). This CDR3 is CASSFGTASTDTQYF.

This clonotype is called medium-sized based on its frequency. This rearrangement joins TRBV12-3 or TRBV12-4 to TRBJ2-1; the TRBD2 assignment by TCRdb is unverifiable without DNA. The CDR3 contains 12 residues. The CDR3 sequence is CASSRLGHEQFF.

V usage is TRBV14 and J usage is TRBJ2-3; TCRdb picks TRBD2, but there is no DNA to check that call. This CDR3 is built from 18 residues. In germline, CDR1 is SGHDN, CDR2 FVKESK. CDR3 sequence reads: CASSHNTRVAGSTDTQYF. Full variable domain (missing parts from reference TRBV14 and TRBJ2-3): EAGVTQFPSHSVIEKGQTVTLRCDPISGHDNLYWYRRVMGKEIKFLLHFVKESKQDESGMPNNRFLAERTGGTYSTLKVQPAELEDSGVYFCASSHNTRVAGSTDTQYFGPGTRLTVL.

V and J are TRBV29-1 and TRBJ2-3. CDR1 and CDR2 from the germline V gene are SQVTM and ANQGSEA. This CDR3 has 12 amino acids. CDR3 loop: CSVEDQVDTQYF.

The genes are TRBV29-1 and TRBJ2-4. The CDR3 spans 12 residues. Germline V gene data show CDR1 as SQVTM and CDR2 as ANQGSEA. This CDR3 is CSVGPGQNIQYF.

The chain uses TRBV7-7 and TRBJ2-1; TCRdb returns TRBD1, unconfirmable since there is no DNA. Germline loops: CDR1 SSHAT, CDR2 FNYEAQ (reference sequence). The CDR3 has 16 residues. The CDR3 sequence: CASSLGPTISYNEQFF.